Ten or more counts support the clone carrying this T cell receptor beta chain. Its cognate antigen is unknown. The CDR3 is made up of 14 amino acids. V was cut by 6 bases and J by 6 bases, with 15 bases left in between. Germline V CDR1 and CDR2: LGHDT, YNNKEL (reference sequence). cDNA libraries for TCR beta contained unique molecular identifiers. Yield was roughly 0.5 million cDNA molecules from roughly 1 to 10 million T cells. MiXCR, run by TCRdb on the PCR reads, gives a single entry per CDR3 protein. The sample lists hundreds of thousands of distinct CDR3 sequences; 44% were seen once. The sample comes from a study of post-analysis software for immune sequencing data. The wider study: In terms of disease course, relapsing-remitting, secondary progressive and progressive-relapsing multiple sclerosis were included.

Study observations and caveats: Co-batched samples clustered tightly together by F measure. Significantly lower normalized Chao1 diversity was found in patients with multiple sclerosis relative to controls. Patients had higher frequencies than controls of four to six TRBV segments, including TRBV5-6, TRBV5-1 and TRBV20-1.

The J gene is TRBJ2-1, the V gene TRBV3-1; D is uncertain. The origin of this receptor is a girl between 10 and 17 years old with multiple sclerosis. Source material: blood. The CDR3 reads CASRDSAGPNEQFF. CDR3 nucleotide sequence: TGTGCCAGCAGAGATTCGGCCGGTCCCAATGAGCAGTTCTTC.